The rows below give T cell receptor beta chains drawn from one sample of a study of blood T cell repertoires in COVID-19. Clones were sequenced by immunoSEQ multiplex PCR, and TCRdb holds only the in-frame ones, with some missing. The profile shows roughly 190,000 clones, about nine tenths of them singletons. Specimen: peripheral blood. These receptors all come from a man aged 30 to 39 with acute or convalescent COVID-19. Both conserved end residues are part of each CDR3. A D gene is named only where the DNA matches it firmly.

V gene,D gene,CDR3 protein
TRBV6-5,NA,CASSYRGSGNTIYF
TRBV6-8,TRBD1,CASSYSGQDHEQYF
TRBV10-1,NA,CASSSGTPAGPQHF
TRBV13,NA,CASSFAGARNQPQHF
TRBV4-1,TRBD2,CASSQTGLAGIQNIQYF
TRBV7-6,TRBD2,CASSFGGGDYEQYF
TRBV19,NA,CASSINRARFYSNQPQHF
TRBV15,NA,CATARDKSYEQYF
TRBV2,NA,CASRVEANQPQHF
TRBV5-1,NA,CASNLQGASEQYF
TRBV5-1,TRBD1,CASSLKGTASEAFF
TRBV10-1,NA,CASSEDRFTEAFF
TRBV3-1/TRBV3-2,NA,CASSQESRGKREQYF
TRBV20-1,NA,CSAKRRYEQYF
TRBV9,NA,CASSAHLIQGLNYGYTF
TRBV6-5,NA,CASSSLTRMREYF
TRBV7-8,NA,CASSPTGGWVSGNTIYF
TRBV11-2,TRBD1,CASSLPGQGGSYEQYF
TRBV11-2,TRBD1,CASSSYARTGSGNTIYF
TRBV6-6,NA,CASSYSNQGGGYTF
TRBV27,TRBD1,CASSYLNRGRLSYNEQFF
TRBV28,NA,CASSLFGGNQPQHF
TRBV18,NA,CASSLARTEETQYF
TRBV10-3,NA,CAISDVGINLQETQYF
TRBV10-3,NA,CAISAAQGRGGNTIYF
TRBV27,TRBD2,CASSIRFASGGPRETQYF
TRBV28,NA,CASSLGGHYGYTF
TRBV7-9,TRBD2,CASSLYRSGRSDTQYF
TRBV19,NA,CASGDSASSYNSPLHF
TRBV7-6,NA,CASSRGPYPVSGANVLTF
TRBV11-2,NA,CASSLVSRGTGELFF